The present TCR beta chain was sequenced within a study of T cell responses to AZD1222 COVID-19 vaccine. Study in general: Pooling was applied to second doses at about 4 or about 12 weeks.

Only in-frame clones appear in the TCRdb table, and some are missing; sequencing was by immunoSEQ multiplex PCR. The sample includes roughly 140,000 clones, around 90% of them seen just once. Trimming took 2 bases from V and 5 from J, leaving 9 bases between them. Germline V gene data show CDR1 as SNHLY and CDR2 as FYNNEI. There are 14 residues in the CDR3. Findings of the study overall: Targets within unmutated variant regions were reportedly found for nearly half of spike-specific TCRs.

To note about this clone: Its matching antigen is unknown.

The TCR comes from an adult in good health. Sequencing used peripheral blood, obtained on day 0 of AZD1222 vaccination. V gene TRBV2 combines with J gene TRBJ2-2; no reliable D call. As DNA, the CDR3 is TGTGCCAGCAGTGAAATTGTGGTTACCGGGGAGCTGTTTTTT. Its translation: CASSEIVVTGELFF.